This T cell receptor (beta chain) was documented in a study of regulatory T cells in long-lasting Graves disease. Time point defined: newly diagnosed GD, antithyroid drugs for less than 3 months. Researchers made the TCR library from RNA that was extracted from PBMCs. In its sample, this clonotype was seen many times. Building of the TCR beta libraries involved iRepertoire HTBI primers and Arm-PCR of CDR3 regions. From the multiplex PCR reads, TCRdb called clonotypes with MiXCR, one entry per CDR3 protein. The table has under 400,000 distinct CDR3 sequences, approximately 15% seen once; the top ten hold 25% to 30%. J gave up 4 bases and V 0 bases, and 5 bases lay outside the gene matches. Germline assignment: CDR1 MGHRA and CDR2 YSYEKL. The CDR3 runs 16 residues. This sample was shared with a second study, whose subject was T cells in Graves' hyperthyroidism and ophthalmopathy.

This clonotype was obtained from a man aged 40-49 years with Graves disease. Material: peripheral blood mononuclear cells (PBMCs), obtained at new diagnosis, from a patient treated with antithyroid drugs. This chain links TRBV4-1 with TRBJ2-2, with 7 bases aligning to TRBD1. Here the CDR3 DNA reads TGCGCCAGCAGCCAAGATCCGGGACAGCTCACCGGGGAGCTGTTTTTT. Translated, it gives CASSQDPGQLTGELFF.